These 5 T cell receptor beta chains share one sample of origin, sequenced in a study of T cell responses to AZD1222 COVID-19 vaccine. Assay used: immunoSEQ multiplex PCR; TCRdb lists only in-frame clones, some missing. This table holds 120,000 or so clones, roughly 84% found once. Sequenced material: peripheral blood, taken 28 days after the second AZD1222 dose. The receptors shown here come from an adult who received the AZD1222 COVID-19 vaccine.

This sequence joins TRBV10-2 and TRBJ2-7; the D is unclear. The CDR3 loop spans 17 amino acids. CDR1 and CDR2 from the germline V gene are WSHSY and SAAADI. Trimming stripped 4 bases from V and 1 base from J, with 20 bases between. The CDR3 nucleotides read TGCGCCAGCAGTGCCAGGAATTGGACGTCCCAGTCCTACGAGCAGTACTTC. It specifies CASSARNWTSQSYEQYF.

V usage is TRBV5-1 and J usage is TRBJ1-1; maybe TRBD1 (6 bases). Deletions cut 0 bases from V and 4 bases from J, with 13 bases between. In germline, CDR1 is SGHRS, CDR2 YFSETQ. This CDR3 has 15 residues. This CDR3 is CASSLVGGQITEAFF. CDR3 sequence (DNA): TGCGCCAGCAGCTTGGTCGGGGGGCAGATCACTGAAGCTTTCTTT.

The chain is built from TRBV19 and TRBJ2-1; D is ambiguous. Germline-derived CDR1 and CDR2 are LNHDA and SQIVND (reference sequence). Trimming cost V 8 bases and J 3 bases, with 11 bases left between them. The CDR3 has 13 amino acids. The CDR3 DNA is TGTGCCAGTTCAATCGGCTACTACAATGAGCAGTTCTTC. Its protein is CASSIGYYNEQFF.

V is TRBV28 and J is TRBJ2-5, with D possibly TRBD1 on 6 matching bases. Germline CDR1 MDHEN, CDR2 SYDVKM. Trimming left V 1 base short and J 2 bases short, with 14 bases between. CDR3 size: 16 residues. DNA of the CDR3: TGTGCCAGCAGTTTATATACAGGGCCGAAGCAAGAGACCCAGTACTTC. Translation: CASSLYTGPKQETQYF.

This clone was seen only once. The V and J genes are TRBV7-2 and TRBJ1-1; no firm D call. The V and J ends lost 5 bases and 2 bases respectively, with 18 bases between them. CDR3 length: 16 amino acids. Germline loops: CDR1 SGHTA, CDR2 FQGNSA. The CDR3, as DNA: TGTGCCAGCAGCGCGCCGGGTCAGACCGTAAACACTGAAGCTTTCTTT. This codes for CASSAPGQTVNTEAFF.